This TCR beta chain was captured in a study of cytomegalovirus exposure and HLA in healthy donors. Across the study: Most genotyped donors, about 81% of 398, had Caucasian-associated genetic ancestry. Findings and limits, study-wide: A later analysis appeared to link common viral pathogens to several of the most significant clusters. A prior analysis recorded that most TCR beta V segments were productive about 87% or about 30% of the time. Excluded were some V segments that proved indistinguishable, including TRBV6-2 and TRBV6-3.

PCR was performed using 60 Vbeta and 13 Jbeta primers. Sequenced by immunoSEQ multiplex PCR; TCRdb stores in-frame clones only, minus some. The sample records some 120,000 clones, more than 65% being singletons. About this clone: What it recognizes is unknown.

The CDR3 sequence is 12 residues long. Trimming removed 8 bases at V and 4 bases at J, with 9 bases between. Germline CDR1 is MNHEY and CDR2 is SVGAGI. This TCR was sampled from a woman aged 25 to 39 in good health and CMV-seronegative. What was sequenced was PBMCs. The chain joins TRBV6-5 to TRBJ1-3; D gene uncertain. The CDR3 loop reads CASWRLGNTIYF. The CDR3 bases are TGTGCCAGCTGGAGATTAGGAAACACCATATATTTT.